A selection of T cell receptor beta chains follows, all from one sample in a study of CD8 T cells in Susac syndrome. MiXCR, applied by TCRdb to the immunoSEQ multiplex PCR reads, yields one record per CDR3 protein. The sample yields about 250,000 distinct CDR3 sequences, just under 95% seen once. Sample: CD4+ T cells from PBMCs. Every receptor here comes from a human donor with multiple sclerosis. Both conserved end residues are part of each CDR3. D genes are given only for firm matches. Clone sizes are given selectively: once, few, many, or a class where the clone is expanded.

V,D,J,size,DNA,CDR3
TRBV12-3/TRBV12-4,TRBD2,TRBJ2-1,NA,TGTGCCAGCAGTAGCGGGAGTGGATACAATGAGCAGTTCTTC,CASSSGSGYNEQFF
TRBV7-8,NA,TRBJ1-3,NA,TGTGCCAGCAGGGCAGGGTTTTATGGAAACACCATATATTTT,CASRAGFYGNTIYF
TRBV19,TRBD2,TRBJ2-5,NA,TGTGCCAGTAATCCCGGGAGGGTACAAGAGACCCAGTACTTC,CASNPGRVQETQYF
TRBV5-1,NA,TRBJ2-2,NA,TGCGCCAGCAGCTTGGCCCCAGGTTCGGGCACCGGGGAGCTGTTTTTT,CASSLAPGSGTGELFF
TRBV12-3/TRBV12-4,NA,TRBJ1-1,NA,TGTGCCAGCAGTAGACCCTCCGGTCGTGATGAAGCTTTCTTT,CASSRPSGRDEAFF
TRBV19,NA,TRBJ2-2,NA,TGTGCCAGTAGTCGACTGGGCGGGGAGCTGTTTTTT,CASSRLGGELFF
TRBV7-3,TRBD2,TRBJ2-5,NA,TGTGCCAGCAGCTTAGGGGCGGGGGGGGAGACCCAGTACTTC,CASSLGAGGETQYF
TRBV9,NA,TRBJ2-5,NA,TGTGCCAGCAGCGTACGAGCAGGTCAACAAGAGACCCAGTACTTC,CASSVRAGQQETQYF
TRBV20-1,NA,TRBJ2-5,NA,TGCAGTGCCCTCGGCACAGGGTTAGAGACCCAGTACTTC,CSALGTGLETQYF
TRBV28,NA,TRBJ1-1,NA,TGTGCCAGCAGTTTGTTGGAGACAGTAATGAACACTGAAGCTTTCTTT,CASSLLETVMNTEAFF
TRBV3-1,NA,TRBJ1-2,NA,TGTGCCAGCAACCCGGGTCCGAACTATGGCTACACCTTC,CASNPGPNYGYTF
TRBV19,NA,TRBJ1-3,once,TGTGCCAGTAGTATCCCTGGGAACACCATATATTTT,CASSIPGNTIYF
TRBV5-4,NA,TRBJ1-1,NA,TGTGCCAGCAGCTTGGGGACCGGGGGCTTACCTCTGAACACTGAAGCTTTCTTT,CASSLGTGGLPLNTEAFF
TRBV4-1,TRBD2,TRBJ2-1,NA,TGCGCCAGCAGCCAAGGGGTGGCTAGCGGGAGAGGCAATGAGCAGTTCTTC,CASSQGVASGRGNEQFF
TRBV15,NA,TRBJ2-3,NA,TGTGCCACCAGCAGAGCCCCCCGACCGACAGAGGATACGCAGTATTTT,CATSRAPRPTEDTQYF
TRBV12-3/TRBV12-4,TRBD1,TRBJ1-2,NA,TGTGCCAGCGAGGGACAGGGGGGTTATGGCTACACCTTC,CASEGQGGYGYTF
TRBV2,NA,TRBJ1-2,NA,TGTGCCAGCAGTGTGGCAGGACTTCGGGGCTACACCTTC,CASSVAGLRGYTF
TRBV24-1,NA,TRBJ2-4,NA,TGTGCCACCAGTGATGCGAAGGGGGGCCGGGAGGTCATTCAGTACTTC,CATSDAKGGREVIQYF
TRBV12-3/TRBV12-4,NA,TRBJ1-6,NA,TGTGCCAGCAGTTTAAGGGACTATAATTCACCCCTCCACTTT,CASSLRDYNSPLHF
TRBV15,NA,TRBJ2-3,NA,TGTGCCACCAGCAGAACCCAATTCACGCAGTATTTT,CATSRTQFTQYF
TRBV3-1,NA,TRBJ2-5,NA,TGTGCCAGCAGCCAATGGACTCAAGAGACCCAGTACTTC,CASSQWTQETQYF
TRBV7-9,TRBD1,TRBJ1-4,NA,TGTGCCAGCAGCTTCCGGCCTTCCGGAGGGGGCCGGGGTGAAAAACTGTTTTTT,CASSFRPSGGGRGEKLFF
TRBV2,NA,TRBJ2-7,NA,TGTGCCAGCAGTGTGGGGCAGGGTTTCTACGAGCAGTACTTC,CASSVGQGFYEQYF